This T cell receptor (beta chain) was sequenced for a study of T-cell reconstitution after alpha-beta-depleted transplantation in children. This clonotype was detected only a few times. A TCRbeta library incorporating unique molecular identifiers was prepared. TCRdb re-derived calls from the PCR reads in MiXCR, one entry per CDR3 protein. The data contain 200,000 to 250,000 distinct CDR3 sequences, under 9.5% of them singletons. CDR1 KGHSH and CDR2 LQKENI come from the germline V gene. V lost 6 bases to trimming and J lost 6 bases, with 17 bases between them. The CDR3 is 14 amino acids. The origin of this receptor is a human donor who donated a stem cell graft to a child with acute lymphoblastic leukemia. This chain connects TRBV18 to TRBJ1-2; possible D gene TRBD1, 6 bases. The source material was PBMCs from the stem cell graft donor, sampled from the stem cell graft. The CDR3 reads CASSASQGWDGYTF. CDR3 nucleotides: TGTGCCAGCTCGGCGAGTCAGGGGTGGGATGGCTACACCTTC.